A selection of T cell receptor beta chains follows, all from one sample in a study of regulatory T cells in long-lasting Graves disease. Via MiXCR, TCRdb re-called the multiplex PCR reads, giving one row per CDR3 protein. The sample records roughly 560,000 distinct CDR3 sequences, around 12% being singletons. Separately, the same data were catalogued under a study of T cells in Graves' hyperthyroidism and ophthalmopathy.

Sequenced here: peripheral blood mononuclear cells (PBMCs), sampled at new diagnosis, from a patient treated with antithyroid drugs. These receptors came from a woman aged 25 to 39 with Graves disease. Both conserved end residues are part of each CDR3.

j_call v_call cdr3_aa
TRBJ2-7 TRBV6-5 CASSYRAGGPHEQYF
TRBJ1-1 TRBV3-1 CASSQDQEAEAFF
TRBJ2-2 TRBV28 CATGEALAPTGELFF
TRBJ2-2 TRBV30 CAFTKGAYRTGELFF
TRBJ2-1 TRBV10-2 CASSERLGVRWYNEQFF
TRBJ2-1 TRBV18 CASSTGRTDEQFF
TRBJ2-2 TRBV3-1 CASSQVKGSTGELFF
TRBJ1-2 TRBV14 CASSLPGTGDVYGYTF
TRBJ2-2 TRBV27 CASRMSQIPWSPGELFF
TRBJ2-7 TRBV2 CASSEVLGSYEQYF
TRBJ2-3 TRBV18 CASSPNPGTDTQYF
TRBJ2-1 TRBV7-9 CASSLTLPGGEQFF
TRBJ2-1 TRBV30 CAWSGSGSDRRNEQFF
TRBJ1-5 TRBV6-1 CASSPGQGGMPQHF
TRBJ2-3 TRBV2 CASSEWSRTSTDTQYF
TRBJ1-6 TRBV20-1 CSAIPSGFSSLHF
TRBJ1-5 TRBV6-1 CASSEVGGSNQPQHF
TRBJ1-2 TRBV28 CASRPQRQGPGYGYTF
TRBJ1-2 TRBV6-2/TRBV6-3 CASSPLTYGYTF
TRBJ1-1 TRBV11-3 CASSLYSDTEAFF
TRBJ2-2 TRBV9 CASSVSGAGGTGELFF
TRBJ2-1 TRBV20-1 CSATLASVVGEQFF
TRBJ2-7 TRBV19 CASGNGYEQYF
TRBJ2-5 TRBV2 CASSERQGTGETQYF
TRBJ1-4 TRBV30 CAWRRNLGQGLFF
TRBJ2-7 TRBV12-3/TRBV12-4 CASVGPPYEQYF
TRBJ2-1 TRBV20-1 CSASDRRTSGLEQFF
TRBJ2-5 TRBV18 CASSPTLQRETQYF
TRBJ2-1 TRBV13 CASSRGQGKHNEQFF
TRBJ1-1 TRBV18 CASSTWENTEAFF
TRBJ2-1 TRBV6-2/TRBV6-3 CASSLNGRARINEQFF
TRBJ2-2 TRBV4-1 CASSRVGDTGELFF
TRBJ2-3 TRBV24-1 CATSRESPDTQYF
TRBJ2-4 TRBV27 CASSPGQGAPKNIQYF
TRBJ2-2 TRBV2 CASSEWTTSGRIVNTGELFF
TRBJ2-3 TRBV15 CATSRRDYTDTQYF
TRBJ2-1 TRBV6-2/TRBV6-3 CASSTPGGQFF
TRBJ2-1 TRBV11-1 CASNPGLAGNPVIF